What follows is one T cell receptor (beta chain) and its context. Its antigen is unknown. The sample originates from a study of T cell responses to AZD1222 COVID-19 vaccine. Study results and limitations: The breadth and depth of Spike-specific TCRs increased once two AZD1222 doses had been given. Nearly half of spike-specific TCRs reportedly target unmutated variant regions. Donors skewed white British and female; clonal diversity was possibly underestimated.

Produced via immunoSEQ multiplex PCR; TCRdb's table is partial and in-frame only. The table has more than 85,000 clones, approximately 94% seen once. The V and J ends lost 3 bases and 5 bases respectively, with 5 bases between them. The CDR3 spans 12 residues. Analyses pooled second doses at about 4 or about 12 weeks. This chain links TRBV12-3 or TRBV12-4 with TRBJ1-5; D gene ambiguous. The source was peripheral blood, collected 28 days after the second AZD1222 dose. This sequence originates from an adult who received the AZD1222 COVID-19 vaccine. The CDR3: CASSFGHQPQHF. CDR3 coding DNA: TGTGCCAGCAGTTTCGGGCATCAGCCCCAGCATTTT.